A selection of T cell receptor beta chains follows, all from one sample in a study of early T cells in non-severe SARS-CoV-2 infection. TCRdb independently ran MiXCR on the 5' RACE reads; one entry per CDR3 protein. The table has roughly 99,000 distinct CDR3 sequences, approximately 12% seen once. The source was whole blood, collected at baseline. The source of these receptors is an adult who was a healthcare worker with PCR-confirmed SARS-CoV-2 infection or an uninfected control (not recorded which). Each CDR3 is given with its conserved first and last residue. The order of the fields is D gene, V gene, J gene, CDR3 length, CDR3 protein. D genes are given only for firm matches.

>TRBD1|TRBV6-5|TRBJ2-3|14
CASSQGATTDTQYF
>.|TRBV27|TRBJ1-1|11
CASRFLGEAFF
>.|TRBV12-3/TRBV12-4|TRBJ1-2|13
CASRKRTVGGYTF
>TRBD1|TRBV18|TRBJ1-5|15
CASSLTGDSNQPQHF
>TRBD1|TRBV12-5|TRBJ2-2|15
CASGLTGGYPGELFF
>.|TRBV27|TRBJ1-1|14
CASSLYGMNTEAFF
>.|TRBV2|TRBJ2-1|15
CASSEPQSSYNEQFF
>.|TRBV25-1|TRBJ1-2|13
CASRPPDNYGYTF
>TRBD2|TRBV20-1|TRBJ2-5|14
CSARGLAGVETQYF
>TRBD2|TRBV12-3/TRBV12-4|TRBJ2-5|15
CAGSSQLAKEETQYF
>TRBD2|TRBV7-8|TRBJ2-3|16
CASSLLAVGTSATQYF
>TRBD2|TRBV7-3|TRBJ2-5|16
CASSPGTSGRGETQYF
>TRBD2|TRBV7-8|TRBJ2-7|17
CASSPRLAGELLYEQYF
>.|TRBV21-1|TRBJ1-4|15
CASSKLRQATRRGFF
>.|TRBV27|TRBJ1-6|14
CASSQTGRNSPLHF
>.|TRBV27|TRBJ2-5|15
CASSLLPGVQETQYF
>.|TRBV7-8|TRBJ1-2|16
CASSRRVADLFYGYTF
>.|TRBV14|TRBJ2-5|13
CASSQSLQETQYF
>.|TRBV13|TRBJ2-1|12
CASSSRPSEQFF
>TRBD2|TRBV12-3/TRBV12-4|TRBJ2-7|13
CASRRQGLAEQYF
>TRBD1|TRBV5-1|TRBJ2-3|15
CASSLEGTGTDTQYF
>.|TRBV7-6|TRBJ2-2|15
CASSSPYRGTGELFF
>.|TRBV7-9|TRBJ2-5|15
CASSLPQTVRETQYF
>.|TRBV12-3/TRBV12-4|TRBJ2-3|15
CASRAGTLRSDTQYF